These 28 T cell receptor beta chains came from one sample sequenced in a study of T cell clonotyping in hematopoietic cell transplantation. Libraries were prepared by immunoSEQ multiplex PCR; TCRdb keeps only in-frame clonotypes and omits some of them. The sample consists of under 9,500 clones, approximately 85% of them appearing once. The input for sequencing was PBMCs, taken 180 days after allogeneic stem cell transplant. These receptors all come from a female patient aged 30 to 45 who had an allogeneic stem cell transplant, so the T cells may come from the graft donor. Some clones in this sample may be carry-over from other donors' samples.

The J gene is TRBJ1-3, the V gene TRBV5-1, with 7 positions matching TRBD1. The CDR3 is 12 amino acids. After removal of 3 bases from V and 7 bases from J, the junction contained 1 base not matched to a gene. The germline V gene encodes CDR1 SGHRS and CDR2 YFSETQ. The CDR3 nucleotides are TGCGCCAGCAGCTCACAGGGGAACACCATATATTTT. This encodes CASSSQGNTIYF.

This chain uses TRBV19 with TRBJ1-1; 10 nucleotides align to TRBD1. V gave up 4 bases and J gave up 10 bases; unmatched junction bases: 9. Germline V gene data show CDR1 as LNHDA and CDR2 as SQIVND (reference sequence). The CDR3 totals 14 residues. CDR3 coding DNA: TGTGCCAGTAGTAAGGCTGACAGGGGGCTTACAGCTTTCTTT. The encoded protein is CASSKADRGLTAFF. The full variable domain, with the rest looked up from reference TRBV19 and TRBJ1-1, is DGGITQSPKYLFRKEGQNVTLSCEQNLNHDAMYWYRQDPGQGLRLIYYSQIVNDFQKGDIAEGYSVSREKKESFPLTVTSAQKNPTAFYLCASSKADRGLTAFFGQGTRLTVV.

The V and J genes are TRBV19 and TRBJ1-6; D ambiguous. Trimming shortened V by 6 bases and J by 7 bases, and 13 bases separated the two germline ends. CDR1 and CDR2 from the germline V gene are LNHDA and SQIVND (reference sequence). This CDR3 spans 14 amino acids. CDR3 DNA sequence: TGTGCCAGTAGAAGAGGTGAAGGGAATTCACCCCTCCACTTT. As protein: CASRRGEGNSPLHF.

The CDR3 region is CASSYSVGTEAFF. The CDR3 DNA is TGTGCCAGCAGTTACTCCGTCGGGACTGAAGCTTTCTTT. The rearrangement joins TRBV6-6 to TRBJ1-1; D ambiguous. Germline V gene lookup returns CDR1 MNHNY and CDR2 SVGAGI (reference sequence). V was shortened by 0 bases and J by 5 bases, with 7 bases between the two germline ends. This CDR3 comprises 13 residues.

In this sample, this clone turned up once. V is TRBV30 and J is TRBJ1-1; 10 positions agree with TRBD1. V shed 7 bases and J 10 bases; nucleotides not matched to a gene: 6. This CDR3 region has 11 residues. Looked up from germline, CDR1 is GTSNPN and CDR2 is SVGIG (reference sequence). In DNA, the CDR3 is TGTGCCTCCATTGACAGGGGGCTAGCTTTCTTT. Translation: CASIDRGLAFF.

The chain couples TRBV23-1 to TRBJ2-2; D gene ambiguous. TRBV23-1 is recorded as an ORF, its role being uncertain. This CDR3 has 15 amino acids. The V end lost 7 bases, the J end lost 1 base, and 13 bases lay between the germline ends. CDR3 sequence (DNA): TGCGCCAGCATCGAAGTTAGCCTGAACACCGGGGAGCTGTTTTTT. As protein: CASIEVSLNTGELFF.

This CDR3 reads CASSLARTDNTGELFF. CDR3 sequence (DNA): TGTGCCAGCAGCTTAGCGAGGACGGATAACACCGGGGAGCTGTTTTTT. The chain is built from TRBV7-8 and TRBJ2-2; D is unclear. In germline, CDR1 is SGHVS, CDR2 FQNEAQ. V was shortened by 0 bases and J by 2 bases, with 10 bases between the two germline ends. CDR3 size: 16 residues.

The chain recombines TRBV6-5 with TRBJ2-3, with D possibly matching TRBD1 (5 bases). Germline V CDR1 and CDR2: MNHEY, SVGAGI. V was pared by 1 base and J by 3 bases, with 8 bases between. This CDR3 contains 14 residues. CDR3 DNA: TGTGCCAGCAGTTACTTTGCAGGGACAGATACGCAGTATTTT. Amino acids: CASSYFAGTDTQYF.

This chain links TRBV30 with TRBJ2-7; D is unclear. With 3 bases removed from V and 9 bases from J, the gap between germline ends came to 15 bases. Germline CDR1 GTSNPN, CDR2 SVGIG (reference sequence). This CDR3 contains 12 residues. This CDR3 is CAWRAGLGAQYF. CDR3 bases: TGTGCCTGGAGGGCCGGGTTGGGCGCGCAGTACTTC.

The gene calls are TRBV10-3 and TRBJ2-2; D gene unclear. Germline values: CDR1 ENHRY, CDR2 SYGVKD. V lost 4 bases to trimming and J lost 4 bases, with 7 bases between them. CDR3 length equals 13 residues. CDR3 amino acids: CAISVSGTGELFF. DNA for the CDR3: TGTGCCATCAGTGTTTCCGGCACCGGGGAGCTGTTTTTT.

The rearrangement joins TRBV19 to TRBJ1-5; D is unresolved. The germline gives CDR1 LNHDA, CDR2 SQIVND (reference sequence). Trimming shortened V by 1 base and J by 0 bases, and 7 bases separated the two germline ends. The CDR3 extends over 15 amino acids. CDR3 amino acids: CASSIGFFSNQPQHF. The DNA for the CDR3 is TGTGCCAGTAGTATAGGGTTTTTTAGCAATCAGCCCCAGCATTTT.

The rearrangement uses TRBV18 and TRBJ1-4; the D gene is possibly TRBD1 (5 bases). There are 13 residues in the CDR3. Trimming pared 4 bases from V and 8 bases from J, leaving 11 bases between. Germline V gene sequence: CDR1 KGHSH, CDR2 LQKENI. The CDR3 spells CASSRRGKEKLFF. In DNA form, the CDR3 reads TGTGCCAGCTCACGGCGGGGGAAAGAAAAACTGTTTTTT.

The J gene is TRBJ1-2, the V gene TRBV18, with 9 bases identical to TRBD1. Germline CDR1 KGHSH, CDR2 LQKENI. The CDR3 has 17 residues. V shed 6 bases, J shed 1 base, and the junction held 12 bases outside the gene matches. CDR3 sequence (DNA): TGTGCCAGCTCGCCCATCTCCGGGACAGGGAGTAACTATGGCTACACCTTC. This encodes CASSPISGTGSNYGYTF. The whole variable domain, filled in from reference TRBV18 and TRBJ1-2, reads NAGVMQNPRHLVRRRGQEARLRCSPMKGHSHVYWYRQLPEEGLKFMVYLQKENIIDESGMPKERFSAEFPKEGPSILRIQQVVRGDSAAYFCASSPISGTGSNYGYTFGSGTRLTVV.

The chain joins TRBV20-1 to TRBJ1-2, with D uncertain. The CDR3 contains 11 residues. The V and J ends lost 3 bases and 4 bases respectively, with 6 bases between them. CDR1 and CDR2 from the germline V gene are DFQATT and SNEGSKA (reference sequence). The CDR3 bases are TGCAGTGCTAGGGGTAGCTATGGCTACACCTTC. Its protein is CSARGSYGYTF.

This chain connects TRBV13 to TRBJ1-2; TRBD1 agrees at 7 bases. Unmatched junction bases numbered 4, after V lost 5 bases and J lost 4 bases. The CDR3 loop spans 13 amino acids. CDR1 and CDR2 from the germline V gene are PRHDT and FYEKMQ (reference sequence). CDR3: CASSPAGGYGYTF. The CDR3 nucleotides read TGTGCCAGCAGCCCAGCAGGGGGCTATGGCTACACCTTC.

The chain employs TRBV25-1 and TRBJ1-6; D gene ambiguous. This CDR3 is built from 13 residues. Germline V CDR1 and CDR2: MGHDK, SYGVNS. V lost 5 bases to trimming and J lost 9 bases, with 11 bases between them. The CDR3 DNA reads as TGTGCCAGCAGTCCGGAGTGGGTTTCACCCCTCCACTTT. Protein: CASSPEWVSPLHF.

The chain carries TRBV6-5 and TRBJ1-1; D gene uncertain. This CDR3 contains 14 residues. Trimming took 2 bases from V and 1 from J, leaving 8 bases between them. Germline-derived CDR1 and CDR2 are MNHEY and SVGAGI. The CDR3 region is CASSYGNGNTEAFF. Here the CDR3 DNA reads TGTGCCAGCAGTTACGGGAACGGGAACACTGAAGCTTTCTTT.

This clone is deemed medium-sized. V usage is TRBV30 and J usage is TRBJ1-1; D not certain. CDR3 length: 11 residues. Germline CDR1 GTSNPN, CDR2 SVGIG (reference sequence). V gave up 4 bases and J gave up 2 bases, with 5 bases separating them. Here the CDR3 reads CAWILNTEAFF. The CDR3 coding sequence is TGTGCCTGGATTTTAAACACTGAAGCTTTCTTT.

The rearrangement joins TRBV7-2 to TRBJ2-5; 9 positions agree with TRBD2. The trim removed 4 bases at V and 5 bases at J, leaving 8 bases unmatched. This CDR3 contains 15 residues. Germline CDR1 is SGHTA and CDR2 is FQGNSA. The CDR3 here is CASSYEAGGRETQYF. In DNA form, the CDR3 reads TGTGCCAGCAGCTATGAAGCGGGGGGAAGGGAGACCCAGTACTTC.

The chain recombines TRBV30 with TRBJ1-5, with 9 bases fitting TRBD1. The germline CDR1 and CDR2 sequences are GTSNPN and SVGIG (reference sequence). Trimming cost V 4 bases and J 6 bases; bases outside gene matches: 19. The CDR3 covers 18 residues. The chain's CDR3 is CAWKKRTGEGSWGQPQHF. CDR3 nucleotides: TGTGCCTGGAAGAAGCGGACAGGGGAAGGCAGTTGGGGTCAGCCCCAGCATTTT. Drawing the rest from reference TRBV30 and TRBJ1-5, the complete variable domain is SQTIHQWPATLVQPVGSPLSLECTVEGTSNPNLYWYRQAAGRGLQLLFYSVGIGQISSEVPQNLSASRPQDRQFILSSKKLLLSDSGFYLCAWKKRTGEGSWGQPQHFGDGTRLSIL.

This chain joins TRBV30 and TRBJ1-2, with 7 bases that match TRBD1. The CDR3 length is 12 residues. Trimming removed 0 bases from V and 7 bases from J; junction bases left unmatched: 2. CDR1 and CDR2 (germline): GTSNPN, SVGIG (reference sequence). CDR3 region: CAWSVPGGGYTF. CDR3 nucleotide sequence: TGTGCCTGGAGTGTACCAGGGGGTGGCTACACCTTC.

This clone was picked up one time. The rearrangement links TRBV23-1 to TRBJ1-4; no reliable D call. TRBV23-1 is an open reading frame, and its role is uncertain. The CDR3 is 16 residues long. The V end was cut by 0 bases, the J end by 4 bases, with 12 bases between. The CDR3 DNA reads as TGCGCCAGCAGTCAATCGGGAGGCAGATATAATGAAAAACTGTTTTTT. Protein sequence: CASSQSGGRYNEKLFF.

Concerning this clone itself: The junction shows a germline mismatch at one end, possibly a read error. This sequence joins TRBV7-7 and TRBJ2-3, with 9 bases that match TRBD1. This CDR3 region has 14 residues. In germline, CDR1 is SSHAT, CDR2 FNYEAQ (reference sequence). The CDR3 DNA reads as TGTGCTAGCAGCTTAGGGACAGGGTTAGATACGCAGTATTTT. Protein product: CASSLGTGLDTQYF.

The genes are TRBV2 and TRBJ2-1, with D perhaps TRBD2 (6 bases). Trimming removed 5 bases from V and 8 bases from J, with 13 bases in between. Germline V gene data show CDR1 as SNHLY and CDR2 as FYNNEI. This CDR3 has 13 residues. CDR3 bases: TGTGCCAGCAGTCCGGACTACTCCCATGAGCAGTTCTTC. Its translation: CASSPDYSHEQFF.

V and J are TRBV30 and TRBJ2-5, with 7 bases identical to TRBD2. Germline CDR1 is GTSNPN and CDR2 is SVGIG (reference sequence). The CDR3 spans 14 residues. V dropped 4 bases and J dropped 5; count of bases not matched to a gene: 10. The CDR3 region is CAWTRRLARETQYF. CDR3 nucleotide sequence: TGTGCCTGGACCCGGCGACTAGCCAGGGAGACCCAGTACTTC. Drawing the rest from reference TRBV30 and TRBJ2-5, the complete variable domain is SQTIHQWPATLVQPVGSPLSLECTVEGTSNPNLYWYRQAAGRGLQLLFYSVGIGQISSEVPQNLSASRPQDRQFILSSKKLLLSDSGFYLCAWTRRLARETQYFGPGTRLLVL.

The chain uses TRBV7-8 and TRBJ1-5; perhaps TRBD1 as D (5 bases). CDR3 length: 16 amino acids. The V end lost 4 bases, the J end lost 4 bases, and 17 bases lay between the germline ends. Germline CDR1 reads SGHVS; CDR2 reads FQNEAQ. The CDR3, as DNA: TGTGCCAGCAGCTCGTTGGGGGGGGGAAGTAATCAGCCCCAGCATTTT. Protein: CASSSLGGGSNQPQHF.

CDR3 residues: CASSRTGDSYEQYF. The CDR3 region has the DNA TGTGCCAGCAGTCGGACAGGGGATTCCTACGAGCAGTACTTC. The chain links TRBV9 to TRBJ2-7; TRBD1 aligns across 9 bases. J lost 1 base, V lost 5 bases, and 4 bases had no gene match. CDR1 is SGDLS and CDR2 is YYNGEE in the germline V gene. This CDR3 contains 14 residues. Together with reference TRBV9 and TRBJ2-7, the CDR3 gives the full variable domain: DSGVTQTPKHLITATGQRVTLRCSPRSGDLSVYWYQQSLDQGLQFLIQYYNGEERAKGNILERFSAQQFPDLHSELNLSSLELGDSALYFCASSRTGDSYEQYFGPGTRLTVT.

The CDR3, as DNA: TGTGCCAGCAGTTACTCCGGGACAGGGGGCCACTATGGCTACACCTTC. Its protein is CASSYSGTGGHYGYTF. The J gene is TRBJ1-2, the V gene TRBV6-6, with 12 bases matching TRBD1. This CDR3 contains 16 residues. The V segment lost 0 bases and the J segment 3 bases; nucleotides outside the gene matches: 2. Germline V CDR1 and CDR2: MNHNY, SVGAGI (reference sequence).